This T cell receptor (beta chain) was observed in a study of blood T cell repertoires in COVID-19. This CDR3 region has 16 residues. Clones were sequenced by immunoSEQ multiplex PCR, and TCRdb holds only the in-frame ones, with some missing. The table has over 600,000 clones, approximately 90% seen once; the top ten hold 0.2% to 0.3%. The rearrangement links TRBV21-1 to TRBJ1-6; the tabulated D call, TRBD1, remains unverified against the DNA. TRBV21-1 is classified as a pseudogene. This sequence originates from a woman in her late teens or twenties with acute or convalescent COVID-19. Material for sequencing was peripheral blood. The DNA of the CDR3 is TGTGCCAGCAGCAAACTTGACGTCAGGGCCCATTCACCCCTCCACTTT. It codes for CASSKLDVRAHSPLHF.